This TCR beta chain was recorded in a study of blood T cells in healthy people across ages. The germline V gene encodes CDR1 SGHRS and CDR2 YFSETQ. The CDR3 has 14 amino acids. V gave up 4 bases and J gave up 4 bases; unmatched junction bases: 6. The authors ran a second PCR of about 7 to 11 cycles using a sample-barcoded 5' primer and a J-beta primer mix. Through a template-switch adaptor with 12 random nucleotides, each cDNA molecule received a tag. TCRdb analysed the 5' RACE reads with MiXCR anew, one entry per CDR3 protein. This sample has about 1.1 million distinct CDR3 sequences, with about two fifths found just once. Worth noting for this clonotype: Its antigen remains unknown.

Every sample yielded at least 6.5 million isolated PBMCs. Total RNA, at least 5.5 micrograms per sample, was extracted from PBMCs. Study conclusions and caveats: Strong correlation linked observed beta diversity and percent naive T cells.

The origin of this receptor is a man younger than 35 in good health. The V and J genes are TRBV5-1 and TRBJ1-1; 8 bases map to TRBD1. Sequenced sample: blood. The CDR3: CASSNGDRGTEAFF. CDR3 nucleotide sequence: TGCGCCAGCAGCAACGGCGACAGGGGCACTGAAGCTTTCTTT. Filled out from reference TRBV5-1 and TRBJ1-1, the complete variable domain reads KAGVTQTPRYLIKTRGQQVTLSCSPISGHRSVSWYQQTPGQGLQFLFEYFSETQRNKGNFPGRFSGRQFSNSRSEMNVSTLELGDSALYLCASSNGDRGTEAFFGQGTRLTVV.